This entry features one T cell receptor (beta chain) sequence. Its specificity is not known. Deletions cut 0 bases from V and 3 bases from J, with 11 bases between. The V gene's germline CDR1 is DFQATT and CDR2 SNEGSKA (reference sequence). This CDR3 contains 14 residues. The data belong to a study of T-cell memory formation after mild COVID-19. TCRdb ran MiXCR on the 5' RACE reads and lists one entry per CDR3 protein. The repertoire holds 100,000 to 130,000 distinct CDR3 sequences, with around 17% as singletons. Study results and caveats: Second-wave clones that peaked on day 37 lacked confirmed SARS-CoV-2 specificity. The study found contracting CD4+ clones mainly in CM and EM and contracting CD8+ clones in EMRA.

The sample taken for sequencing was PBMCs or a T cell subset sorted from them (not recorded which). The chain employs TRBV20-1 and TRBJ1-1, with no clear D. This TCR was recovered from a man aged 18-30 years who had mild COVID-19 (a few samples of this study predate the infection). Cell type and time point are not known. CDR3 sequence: CSARDRIWDTEAFF. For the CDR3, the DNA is TGCAGTGCTAGAGATCGAATCTGGGACACTGAAGCTTTCTTT.